The rows below give T cell receptor beta chains drawn from one sample of a study of T cells in Graves' hyperthyroidism and ophthalmopathy. TCRdb reprocessed the multiplex PCR reads via MiXCR and lists one record per CDR3 protein. This sample yields about 840,000 distinct CDR3 sequences, of which roughly 40% are seen a single time; over 8% belongs to the top ten. The sequencing input was blood. These receptor sequences come from a man aged 18 to 30 with Graves' hyperthyroidism. Both conserved end residues are part of each CDR3. The D gene is left open where the match is weak. Clone size is not always given. Where it is, it says once, few, many or a class for expanded clones.

size,V,J,D,CDR3,DNA
.,TRBV7-6,TRBJ1-6,.,CASSLDYNSPFHF,TGTGCCAGCAGTCTGGACTATAATTCACCCTTCCACTTT
.,TRBV4-1,TRBJ2-5,TRBD2,CASSHSGLAEETQYF,TGCGCCAGCAGCCACAGCGGACTAGCGGAAGAGACCCAGTACTTC
few,TRBV6-5,TRBJ1-4,.,CASGTATNEKLFF,TGTGCCAGCGGCACAGCAACTAATGAAAAACTGTTTTTT
.,TRBV15,TRBJ1-5,TRBD1,CATSSTGTGDSNQPQHF,TGTGCCACCAGCAGCACCGGGACAGGGGATAGCAATCAGCCCCAGCATTTT
many,TRBV29-1,TRBJ2-7,.,CSVERDYEQYF,TGCAGCGTTGAAAGGGACTACGAGCAGTACTTC
few,TRBV4-1,TRBJ1-2,.,CASSQLAGSYGYTF,TGCGCCAGCAGCCAATTAGCGGGGAGCTATGGCTACACCTTC
many,TRBV5-6,TRBJ1-5,.,CASSLDRSQPQHF,TGTGCCAGCAGCTTGGACAGGTCGCAGCCCCAGCATTTT
many,TRBV20-1,TRBJ1-6,.,CSASVPGTNSPLHF,TGCAGTGCTAGTGTCCCAGGGACCAATTCACCCCTCCACTTT
many,TRBV29-1,TRBJ2-7,TRBD2,CSVASGSNYEQYF,TGCAGCGTTGCTAGCGGGAGTAACTACGAGCAGTACTTC
.,TRBV20-1,TRBJ2-5,TRBD2,CSALGLAGKETQYF,TGCAGTGCTCTCGGGCTAGCGGGGAAAGAGACCCAGTACTTC
.,TRBV10-3,TRBJ2-7,.,CASNRVILDEQYF,TGTGCCTCAAACAGGGTTATACTTGACGAGCAGTACTTC
many,TRBV7-9,TRBJ1-1,.,CASSPAGKTEAFF,TGTGCCAGCAGCCCCGCAGGGAAGACTGAAGCTTTCTTT
few,TRBV5-1,TRBJ1-5,.,CASWPAHSNQPQHF,TGCGCCAGTTGGCCAGCTCATAGCAATCAGCCCCAGCATTTT
few,TRBV7-8,TRBJ1-2,TRBD1,CASSPPGTGKSNYGYTF,TGTGCCAGCAGCCCACCCGGGACAGGGAAATCTAACTATGGCTACACCTTC